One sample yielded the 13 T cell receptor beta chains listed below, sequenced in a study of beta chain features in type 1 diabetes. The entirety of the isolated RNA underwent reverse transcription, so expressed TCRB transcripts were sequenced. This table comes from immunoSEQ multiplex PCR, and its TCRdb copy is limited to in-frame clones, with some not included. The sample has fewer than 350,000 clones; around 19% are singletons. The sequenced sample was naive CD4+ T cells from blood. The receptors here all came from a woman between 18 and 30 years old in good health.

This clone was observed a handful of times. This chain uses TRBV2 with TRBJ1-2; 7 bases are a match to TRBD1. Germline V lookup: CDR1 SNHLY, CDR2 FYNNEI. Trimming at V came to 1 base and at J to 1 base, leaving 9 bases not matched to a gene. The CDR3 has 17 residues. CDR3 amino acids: CASSEVEDRTFNYGYTF. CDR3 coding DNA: TGTGCCAGCAGTGAAGTGGAGGACAGGACCTTTAACTATGGCTACACCTTC.

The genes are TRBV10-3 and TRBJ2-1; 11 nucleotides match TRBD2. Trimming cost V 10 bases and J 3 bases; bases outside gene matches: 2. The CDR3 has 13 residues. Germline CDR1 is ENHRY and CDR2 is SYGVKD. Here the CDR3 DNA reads TGTGCCACAGGGACTAGCGGCTACAATGAGCAGTTCTTC. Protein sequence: CATGTSGYNEQFF.

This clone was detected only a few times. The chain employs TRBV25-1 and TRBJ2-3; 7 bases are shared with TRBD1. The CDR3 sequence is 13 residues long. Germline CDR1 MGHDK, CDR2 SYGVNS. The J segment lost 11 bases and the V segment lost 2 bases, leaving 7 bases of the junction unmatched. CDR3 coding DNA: TGTGCCAGCAGTGAACCGTACAGGGGACGGCAGTATTTT. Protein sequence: CASSEPYRGRQYF.

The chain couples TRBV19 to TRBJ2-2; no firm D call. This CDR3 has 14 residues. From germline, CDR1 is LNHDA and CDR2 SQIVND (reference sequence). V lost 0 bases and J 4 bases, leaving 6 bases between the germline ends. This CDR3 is CASSIERVTGELFF. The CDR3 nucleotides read TGTGCCAGTAGTATAGAACGGGTCACCGGGGAGCTGTTTTTT.

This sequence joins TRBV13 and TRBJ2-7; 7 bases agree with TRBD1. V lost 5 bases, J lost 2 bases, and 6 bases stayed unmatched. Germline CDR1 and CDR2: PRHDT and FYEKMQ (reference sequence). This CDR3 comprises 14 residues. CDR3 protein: CASSHRDSPYEQYF. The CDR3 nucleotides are TGTGCCAGCAGCCACCGGGACAGTCCCTACGAGCAGTACTTC. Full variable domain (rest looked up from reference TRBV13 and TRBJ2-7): AAGVIQSPRHLIKEKRETATLKCYPIPRHDTVYWYQQGPGQDPQFLISFYEKMQSDKGSIPDRFSAQQFSDYHSELNMSSLELGDSALYFCASSHRDSPYEQYFGPGTRLTVT.

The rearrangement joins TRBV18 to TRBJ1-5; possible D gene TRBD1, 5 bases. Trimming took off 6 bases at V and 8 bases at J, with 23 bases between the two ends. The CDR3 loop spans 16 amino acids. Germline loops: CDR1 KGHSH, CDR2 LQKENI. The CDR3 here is CASSRRQSSGLEPQHF. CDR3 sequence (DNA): TGTGCCAGCTCGCGCAGACAGTCTTCTGGGCTTGAGCCCCAGCATTTT.

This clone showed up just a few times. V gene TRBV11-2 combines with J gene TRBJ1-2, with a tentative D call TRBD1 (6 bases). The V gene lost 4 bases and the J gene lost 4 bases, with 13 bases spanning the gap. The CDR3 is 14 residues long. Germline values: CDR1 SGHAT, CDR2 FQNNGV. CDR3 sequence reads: CASSSAGGGYGYTF. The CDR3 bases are TGTGCCAGCAGCTCTGCGGGGGGCGGCTATGGCTACACCTTC.

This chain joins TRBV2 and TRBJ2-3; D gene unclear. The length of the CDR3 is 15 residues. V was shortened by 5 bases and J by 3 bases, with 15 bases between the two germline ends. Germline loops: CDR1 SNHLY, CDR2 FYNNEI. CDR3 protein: CASSFGFRRTDTQYF. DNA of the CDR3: TGTGCCAGCAGTTTCGGGTTCCGAAGGACAGATACGCAGTATTTT.

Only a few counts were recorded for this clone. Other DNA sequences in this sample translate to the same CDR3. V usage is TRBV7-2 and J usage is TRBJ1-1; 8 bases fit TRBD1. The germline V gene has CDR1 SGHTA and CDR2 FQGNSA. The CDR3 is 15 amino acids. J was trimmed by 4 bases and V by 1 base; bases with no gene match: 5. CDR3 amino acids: CASSLGTGMGTEAFF. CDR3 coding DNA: TGTGCCAGCAGCTTAGGGACAGGGATGGGCACTGAAGCTTTCTTT.

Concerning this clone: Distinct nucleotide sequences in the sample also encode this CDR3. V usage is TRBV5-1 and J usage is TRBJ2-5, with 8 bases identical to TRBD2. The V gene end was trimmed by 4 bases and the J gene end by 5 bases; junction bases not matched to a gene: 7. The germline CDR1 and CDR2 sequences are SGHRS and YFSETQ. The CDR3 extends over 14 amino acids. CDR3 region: CASSTSGRLETQYF. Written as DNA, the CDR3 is TGCGCCAGCAGCACTAGCGGACGGCTGGAGACCCAGTACTTC.

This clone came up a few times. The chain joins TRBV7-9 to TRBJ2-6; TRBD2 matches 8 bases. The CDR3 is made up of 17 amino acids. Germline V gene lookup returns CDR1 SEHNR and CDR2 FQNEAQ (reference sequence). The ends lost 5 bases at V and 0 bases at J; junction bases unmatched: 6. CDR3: CASSRRGGLSGANVLTF. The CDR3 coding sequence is TGTGCCAGCAGCCGCCGGGGGGGACTCTCTGGGGCCAACGTCCTGACTTTC.

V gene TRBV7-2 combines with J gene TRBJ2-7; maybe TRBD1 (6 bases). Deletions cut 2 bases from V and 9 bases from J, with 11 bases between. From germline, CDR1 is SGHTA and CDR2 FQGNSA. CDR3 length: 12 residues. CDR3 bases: TGTGCCAGCAGCTTACAGGGGATCGGGCAGTACTTC. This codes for CASSLQGIGQYF.

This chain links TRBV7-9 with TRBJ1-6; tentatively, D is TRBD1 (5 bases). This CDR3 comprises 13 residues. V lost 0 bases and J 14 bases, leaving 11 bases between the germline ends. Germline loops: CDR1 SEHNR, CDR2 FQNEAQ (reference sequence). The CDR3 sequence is CASSLAGGAALHF. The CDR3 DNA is TGTGCCAGCAGCTTAGCGGGGGGTGCGGCCCTCCACTTT.